This T cell receptor beta chain was identified in a study of shared clonotypes between healthy human individuals. Study conclusions and caveats: An expected dependence of interdonor clonotype sharing on sequencing depth was noted. Sampling used blood alone; tissue repertoires probably differ.

This table comes from immunoSEQ multiplex PCR, and its TCRdb copy is limited to in-frame clones, with some not included. The top ten clones hold approximately 1% of a sample with 1.4 million to 1.5 million clones, 95% to 97% of them seen once. Participating donors were healthy, HIV-negative adults free of recent acute infections or vaccinations. Germline CDR1 and CDR2: SGHRS and YFSETQ. The CDR3 runs 14 residues. Trimming removed 4 bases from V and 6 bases from J, with 16 bases in between. Turning to this clone: Its antigen remains unknown.

V is TRBV5-1 and J is TRBJ1-2; possibly TRBD1 for D (5 bases). The TCR sequence derives from a man aged 25 to 40 in good health. The sequenced material came from naive CD4+ T cells sorted from blood. The sample's subset: CD45RA+ positively selected. CDR3 DNA: TGCGCCAGCAGCCCAACCGGGGGAGGCGATGGCTACACCTTC. Translated, it gives CASSPTGGGDGYTF.